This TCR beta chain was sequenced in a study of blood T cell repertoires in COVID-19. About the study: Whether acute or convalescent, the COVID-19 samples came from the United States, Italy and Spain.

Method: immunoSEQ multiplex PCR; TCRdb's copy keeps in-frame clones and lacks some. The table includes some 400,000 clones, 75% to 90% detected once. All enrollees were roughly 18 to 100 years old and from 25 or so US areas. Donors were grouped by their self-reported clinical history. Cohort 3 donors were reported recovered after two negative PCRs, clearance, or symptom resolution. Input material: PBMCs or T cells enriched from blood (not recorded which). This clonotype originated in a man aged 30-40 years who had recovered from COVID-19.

The CDR3 is CASSFVSLGQETQYF. The CDR3 DNA follows: TGTGCCAGCTCCTTCGTATCGCTAGGACAAGAGACCCAGTACTTC. The V gene is TRBV2, the J gene TRBJ2-5; D remains ambiguous. CDR3 length: 15 amino acids. CDR1 is SNHLY, CDR2 FYNNEI, per germline. Trimming took 8 bases from V and 2 from J, leaving 18 bases between them.